Each of the 3 T cell receptor beta chains below was sequenced from the same sample in a study of blood T cells in healthy people across ages. For the second PCR, which ran for roughly 7 to 11 cycles, a sample-barcoded 5' primer and a J-beta primer mix were used. One entry per CDR3 protein, called by TCRdb with MiXCR from the 5' RACE reads. The sample has 850,000 to 1,100,000 distinct CDR3 sequences, more than 30% seen once. The sequenced sample consisted of blood. These receptors came from a man between 18 and 35 years old in good health.

The genes are TRBV2 and TRBJ2-7; 10 positions match TRBD1. From germline, CDR1 is SNHLY and CDR2 FYNNEI. CDR3 length equals 14 residues. V was clipped by 10 bases and J by 2 bases; unmatched bases: 8. DNA for the CDR3: TGTGCCACGACCGGGACAGGGGTTCCCTACGAGCAGTACTTC. Amino acids: CATTGTGVPYEQYF.

J is TRBJ1-4 and V is TRBV29-1; no reliable D call. V gave up 4 bases and J gave up 0 bases, with 6 bases separating them. CDR3 length: 13 residues. Germline loops: CDR1 SQVTM, CDR2 ANQGSEA. The CDR3 region is CSVGGTTNEKLFF. In nucleotides, the CDR3 is TGCAGCGTTGGAGGTACAACTAATGAAAAACTGTTTTTT.

The chain links TRBV7-3 to TRBJ2-2, with a weak D call TRBD2 (5 bases). Germline V lookup: CDR1 SGHTA, CDR2 FQGTGA. V lost 3 bases to trimming and J lost 6 bases, with 17 bases between them. CDR3 length: 16 amino acids. The CDR3 sequence is CASSFDPGFRSGELFF. The CDR3 nucleotides are TGTGCCAGCAGCTTCGACCCGGGGTTCAGATCCGGGGAGCTGTTTTTT.